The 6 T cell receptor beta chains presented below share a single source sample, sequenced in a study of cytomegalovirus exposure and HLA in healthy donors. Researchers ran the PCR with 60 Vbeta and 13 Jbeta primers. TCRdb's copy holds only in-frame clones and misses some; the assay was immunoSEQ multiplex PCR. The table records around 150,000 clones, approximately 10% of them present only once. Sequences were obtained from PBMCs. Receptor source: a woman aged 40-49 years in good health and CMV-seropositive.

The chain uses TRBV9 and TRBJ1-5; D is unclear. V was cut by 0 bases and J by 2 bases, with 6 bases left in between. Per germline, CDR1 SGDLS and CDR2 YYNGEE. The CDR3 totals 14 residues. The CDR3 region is CASSVGPGNQPQHF. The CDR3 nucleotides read TGTGCCAGCAGCGTAGGGCCCGGCAATCAGCCCCAGCATTTT.

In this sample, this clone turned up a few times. The CDR3 region is CASSLGRTSLYF. The DNA of the CDR3 is TGTGCCAGCAGCCTGGGGCGGACCAGTTTGTATTTT. The J gene is TRBJ2-3, the V gene TRBV7-2, with a possible D match to TRBD1 (5 bases). The CDR3 contains 12 residues. Trimming took 5 bases from V and 14 from J, leaving 17 bases between them. Germline lookup yields CDR1 SGHTA and CDR2 FQGNSA.

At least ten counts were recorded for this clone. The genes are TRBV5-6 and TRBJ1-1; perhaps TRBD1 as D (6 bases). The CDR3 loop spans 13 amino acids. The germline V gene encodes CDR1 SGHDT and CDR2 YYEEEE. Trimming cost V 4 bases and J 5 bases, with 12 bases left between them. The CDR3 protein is CASSDIDRTEAFF. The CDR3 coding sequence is TGTGCCAGCAGCGATATCGACAGGACTGAAGCTTTCTTT.

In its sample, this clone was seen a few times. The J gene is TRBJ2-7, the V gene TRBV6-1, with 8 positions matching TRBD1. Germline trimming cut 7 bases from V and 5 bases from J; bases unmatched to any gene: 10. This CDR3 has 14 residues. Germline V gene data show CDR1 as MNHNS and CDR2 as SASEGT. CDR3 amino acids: CASTRDRQVNEQYF. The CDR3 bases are TGTGCCAGCACCCGGGACAGGCAGGTAAACGAGCAGTACTTC.

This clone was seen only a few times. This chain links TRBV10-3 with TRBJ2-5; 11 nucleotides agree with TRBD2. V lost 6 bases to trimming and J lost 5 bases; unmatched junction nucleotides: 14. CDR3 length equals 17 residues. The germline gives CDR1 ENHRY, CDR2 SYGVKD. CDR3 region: CAIRGTSGGTLLETQYF. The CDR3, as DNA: TGTGCCATCAGGGGCACTAGCGGGGGAACTTTGCTGGAGACCCAGTACTTC.

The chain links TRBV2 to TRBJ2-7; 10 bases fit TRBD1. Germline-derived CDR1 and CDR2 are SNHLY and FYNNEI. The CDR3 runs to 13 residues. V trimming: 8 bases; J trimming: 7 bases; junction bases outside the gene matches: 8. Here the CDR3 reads CASGRQGAGEQYF. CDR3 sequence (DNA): TGTGCCAGCGGACGACAGGGGGCGGGTGAGCAGTACTTC.